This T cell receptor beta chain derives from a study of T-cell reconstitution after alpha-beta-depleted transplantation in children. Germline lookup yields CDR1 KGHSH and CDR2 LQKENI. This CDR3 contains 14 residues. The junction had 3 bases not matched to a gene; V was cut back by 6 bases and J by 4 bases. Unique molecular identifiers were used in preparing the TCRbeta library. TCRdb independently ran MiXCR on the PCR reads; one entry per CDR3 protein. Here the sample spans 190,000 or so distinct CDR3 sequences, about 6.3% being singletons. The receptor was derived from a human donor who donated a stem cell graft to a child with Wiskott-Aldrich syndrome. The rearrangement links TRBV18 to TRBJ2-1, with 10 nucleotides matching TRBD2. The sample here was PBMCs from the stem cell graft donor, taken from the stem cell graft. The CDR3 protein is CASSGLAQYNEQFF. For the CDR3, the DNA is TGTGCCAGCTCGGGACTAGCGCAATACAATGAGCAGTTCTTC.